What follows are 5 T cell receptor beta chains derived from one specimen sequenced in a study of vaccination effects on CD4 cells after COVID-19. Their antigens are not known. Here immunoSEQ multiplex PCR was the method, and the copy in TCRdb shows in-frame clones only, minus some. The sample lists under 50,000 clones, approximately 70% occurring once. Following a roughly 10-day culture, CD4+ T cells were purified. The sequencing here drew on CD4+ T cells from PBMCs cultured without peptide, taken before COVID-19 vaccination. All receptors come from a human donor who received a COVID-19 vaccine.

The CDR3 loop is CASSRFRGTDTQYF. CDR3 in DNA: TGTGCCAGCAGCCGATTCCGAGGGACAGATACGCAGTATTTT. This chain connects TRBV7-3 to TRBJ2-3; D may be TRBD2 (5 bases). The CDR3 has 14 amino acids. Trimming pared 5 bases from V and 3 bases from J, leaving 12 bases between. Germline-derived CDR1 and CDR2 are SGHTA and FQGTGA.

This clone was seen a handful of times. The V and J genes are TRBV5-4 and TRBJ2-1; D remains unclear. The germline V gene encodes CDR1 SGHNT and CDR2 YYREEE (reference sequence). The CDR3 length is 14 residues. V dropped 4 bases and J dropped 0 bases, with 8 bases sitting between them. This CDR3 is CASSQPSSYNEQFF. In DNA form, the CDR3 reads TGTGCCAGCAGCCAACCTAGCTCCTACAATGAGCAGTTCTTC.

This clone has only a few counts. The V and J genes are TRBV7-9 and TRBJ1-1, with unresolved D. Germline V CDR1 and CDR2: SEHNR, FQNEAQ (reference sequence). CDR3 length: 14 amino acids. Deletions cut 4 bases from V and 0 bases from J, with 9 bases between. The CDR3 sequence is CASSWRAMNTEAFF. The CDR3 region has the DNA TGTGCCAGCAGCTGGAGGGCCATGAACACTGAAGCTTTCTTT.

The V gene is TRBV11-2, the J gene TRBJ2-4, with 8 bases that match TRBD2. This CDR3 spans 15 amino acids. From germline, CDR1 is SGHAT and CDR2 FQNNGV. The V and J ends lost 4 bases and 7 bases, in that order; junction bases with no gene match: 9. The DNA for the CDR3 is TGTGCCAGCAGCTACCCTTCCGGGGGGGCGAACATTCAGTACTTC. It codes for CASSYPSGGANIQYF. Complete variable domain (other parts from reference TRBV11-2 and TRBJ2-4): EAGVAQSPRYKIIEKRQSVAFWCNPISGHATLYWYQQILGQGPKLLIQFQNNGVVDDSQLPKDRFSAERLKGVDSTLKIQPAKLEDSAVYLCASSYPSGGANIQYFGAGTRLSVL.

The chain links TRBV4-1 to TRBJ1-2, with 7 bases matching TRBD1. There are 14 residues in the CDR3. V shed 1 base and J 4 bases; nucleotides not matched to a gene: 3. Germline V gives CDR1 MGHRA, CDR2 YSYEKL. The CDR3 protein is CASSQGDSSYGYTF. The CDR3 bases are TGCGCCAGCAGCCAAGGGGACAGTAGCTATGGCTACACCTTC.